The entry below gives a single T cell receptor beta chain sequence along with its context. Its target is unknown. Method: immunoSEQ multiplex PCR; TCRdb's copy keeps in-frame clones and lacks some. Of 90,000 or so clones in the sample, more than 85% were seen once. The record originates from a study of OX40 agonist ivuxolimab in advanced cancers. With 5 bases removed from V and 5 bases from J, the gap between germline ends came to 12 bases. Germline CDR1 reads SGHTA; CDR2 reads FQGTGA. The CDR3 contains 13 residues. General study findings and limits: Relatively little clonal expansion, among the lowest observed, appeared in partial responders at 0.1-3.0 mg/kg.

The chain uses TRBV7-3 and TRBJ2-5; no firm D call. Sequences were derived from CD4+ or CD8+ T cells sorted from blood, sampled in a trial of the OX40 agonist ivuxolimab. This TCR derives from an adult with an advanced solid tumor such as melanoma, head and neck, liver or kidney cancer. The chain's CDR3 is CASSPSLKETQYF. The CDR3 bases are TGTGCCAGCAGCCCCAGCCTGAAGGAGACCCAGTACTTC. Based on the CDR3 plus reference TRBV7-3 and TRBJ2-5, the full variable domain is GAGVSQTPSNKVTEKGKYVELRCDPISGHTALYWYRQSLGQGPEFLIYFQGTGAADDSGLPNDRFFAVRPEGSVSTLKIQRTERGDSAVYLCASSPSLKETQYFGPGTRLLVL.